This TCR beta chain originates from a study of OX40 agonist ivuxolimab in advanced cancers. Looking at the study overall: Every patient in dose escalation had hepatocellular carcinoma, melanoma, renal cell or head and neck cancer. Mean age about 60 years, range about 20 to 90; roughly 80% male.

Sequencing was performed with immunoSEQ multiplex PCR; in TCRdb, only in-frame clones are kept and a portion is missing. This sample has tens of thousands of clones, with roughly nine tenths found just once. This CDR3 contains 15 residues. The germline CDR1 and CDR2 sequences are SGHNT and YYREEE (reference sequence). The ends lost 3 bases at V and 4 bases at J; junction bases unmatched: 9. Prior autoimmune disease or systemic immunosuppression barred patients. At baseline, cycle 4 day 1, and cycle 7 day 1, blood was sampled. The chain is built from TRBV5-4 and TRBJ2-5, with 7 bases matching TRBD2. Here the sequenced sample was CD4+ or CD8+ T cells sorted from blood, taken in a trial of the OX40 agonist ivuxolimab. This receptor was identified in an adult with an advanced solid tumor such as melanoma, head and neck, liver or kidney cancer. CDR3 sequence reads: CASSWRGGVGETQYF. The CDR3 bases are TGTGCCAGCAGCTGGAGGGGAGGGGTCGGAGAGACCCAGTACTTC.